These 13 T cell receptor beta chains came from one sample sequenced in a study of T cell responses to AZD1222 COVID-19 vaccine. The assay was immunoSEQ multiplex PCR, and TCRdb's table has in-frame clones only and misses some. The sample records 95,000 to 150,000 clones, roughly nine tenths being singletons. The starting material was peripheral blood, obtained on day 0 of AZD1222 vaccination. All receptors come from an adult in good health.

CDR3 sequence: CASSQARSTEAFF. CDR3 in DNA: TGTGCCAGCAGCCAAGCGAGGAGCACTGAAGCTTTCTTT. The J gene is TRBJ1-1, the V gene TRBV14; D gene uncertain. V was cut by 1 base and J by 4 bases, with 7 bases left in between. This CDR3 spans 13 amino acids. CDR1 is SGHDN and CDR2 is FVKESK in the germline V gene.

This clone occurred once. This chain uses TRBV27 with TRBJ2-5, with 10 bases that match TRBD2. Germline loops: CDR1 MNHEY, CDR2 SMNVEV (reference sequence). The CDR3 contains 14 residues. Trimming at V came to 5 bases and at J to 5 bases, leaving 5 bases not matched to a gene. Written as DNA, the CDR3 is TGTGCCAGCAGTCCGACTAGCGGGTCGGAGACCCAGTACTTC. As protein: CASSPTSGSETQYF.

This rearrangement joins TRBV27 to TRBJ1-2; D is unclear. This CDR3 spans 13 amino acids. The germline V gene has CDR1 MNHEY and CDR2 SMNVEV (reference sequence). V was shortened by 3 bases and J by 3 bases, with 8 bases between the two germline ends. In DNA form, the CDR3 reads TGTGCCAGCAGTTTGGGCCTATACTATGGCTACACCTTC. This sequence encodes CASSLGLYYGYTF.

A few counts support this clone. This chain connects TRBV7-9 to TRBJ1-1; D gene unclear. In germline, CDR1 is SEHNR, CDR2 FQNEAQ (reference sequence). This CDR3 has 12 residues. V lost 6 bases to trimming and J lost 5 bases, with 10 bases between them. In DNA form, the CDR3 reads TGTGCCAGCAGGCCACCCGAGACTGAAGCTTTCTTT. Protein product: CASRPPETEAFF.

V usage is TRBV7-9 and J usage is TRBJ1-3, with D tentatively TRBD1 (6 bases). The germline V gene encodes CDR1 SEHNR and CDR2 FQNEAQ (reference sequence). This CDR3 is 14 amino acids long. The ends were cut back, 4 bases at V and 0 bases at J, with 7 bases in the middle. The CDR3 is CASSWTASGNTIYF. Here the CDR3 DNA reads TGTGCCAGCAGCTGGACAGCCTCTGGAAACACCATATATTTT.

This clone was recorded only once. This rearrangement joins TRBV28 to TRBJ1-5; TRBD1 is a possible D gene (5 bases). Trimming pared 3 bases from V and 1 base from J, leaving 13 bases between. CDR3 length: 16 residues. CDR1 is MDHEN, CDR2 SYDVKM, per germline. The DNA for the CDR3 is TGTGCCAGCAGTTTTTGGGGAGGGACCAGCAATCAGCCCCAGCATTTT. Amino acid sequence: CASSFWGGTSNQPQHF.

This chain connects TRBV7-8 to TRBJ2-7; D may correspond to TRBD1 or TRBD2 (5 bases each). The CDR3 is made up of 16 amino acids. With 1 base removed from V and 2 bases from J, the gap between germline ends came to 15 bases. Per germline, CDR1 SGHVS and CDR2 FQNEAQ. CDR3 in amino acids: CASSLGTGTGTYEQYF. CDR3 nucleotide sequence: TGTGCCAGCAGCTTAGGAACCGGGACGGGGACCTACGAGCAGTACTTC.

V and J are TRBV3-1 (or the pseudogene TRBV3-2) and TRBJ1-4; 8 bases map to TRBD1. The CDR3 length is 18 residues. Germline V gene lookup returns CDR1 LGHDT and CDR2 YNNKEL (reference sequence). The trim removed 3 bases at V and 8 bases at J, leaving 17 bases unmatched. In DNA form, the CDR3 reads TGTGCCAGCAGCCATTTCCCGGGACAGGCTATCGAATCGGAAAAACTGTTTTTT. This gives the protein CASSHFPGQAIESEKLFF.

The rearrangement uses TRBV27 and TRBJ2-5; D is unclear. This CDR3 region has 13 residues. Germline assignment: CDR1 MNHEY and CDR2 SMNVEV (reference sequence). Trimming removed 8 bases from V and 6 bases from J, with 16 bases in between. Here the CDR3 reads CASFGFPSKTQYF. The CDR3 bases are TGTGCCAGCTTTGGGTTTCCCAGCAAGACCCAGTACTTC.

Within the sample, this clone is medium-sized. This chain links TRBV27 with TRBJ2-5; a possible D gene is TRBD1 (5 bases). The CDR3 runs to 16 residues. The ends were cut back, 1 base at V and 4 bases at J, with 16 bases in the middle. Per the germline V gene, CDR1 is MNHEY and CDR2 is SMNVEV (reference sequence). CDR3 in amino acids: CASSLYARQGRETQYF. The CDR3 nucleotides read TGTGCCAGCAGTTTATATGCCCGGCAGGGTAGAGAGACCCAGTACTTC.

The CDR3 protein is CASSYRSVQGAEAFF. CDR3 nucleotide sequence: TGTGCCAGCAGTTACCGGAGCGTACAGGGGGCTGAAGCTTTCTTT. This sequence joins TRBV6-5 and TRBJ1-1, with 8 bases fitting TRBD1. Germline CDR1 is MNHEY and CDR2 is SVGAGI. V lost 2 bases and J lost 6; bases outside the gene matches: 8. The CDR3 totals 15 residues.

The chain is built from TRBV6-1 and TRBJ2-5; 10 positions agree with TRBD2. Germline V gene lookup returns CDR1 MNHNS and CDR2 SASEGT. The CDR3 sequence is 13 residues long. The ends lost 8 bases at V and 2 bases at J; junction bases unmatched: 2. CDR3 in DNA: TGTGCCAGCGGACTAGCGGAACAAGAGACCCAGTACTTC. It encodes CASGLAEQETQYF.

The chain uses TRBV7-2 and TRBJ2-3; D ambiguous. V dropped 4 bases and J dropped 1 base, with 6 bases sitting between them. Germline V gene sequence: CDR1 SGHTA, CDR2 FQGNSA. The CDR3 totals 13 residues. The CDR3 here is CASSSPRTDTQYF. The CDR3 DNA reads as TGTGCCAGCAGCTCCCCTCGCACAGATACGCAGTATTTT.